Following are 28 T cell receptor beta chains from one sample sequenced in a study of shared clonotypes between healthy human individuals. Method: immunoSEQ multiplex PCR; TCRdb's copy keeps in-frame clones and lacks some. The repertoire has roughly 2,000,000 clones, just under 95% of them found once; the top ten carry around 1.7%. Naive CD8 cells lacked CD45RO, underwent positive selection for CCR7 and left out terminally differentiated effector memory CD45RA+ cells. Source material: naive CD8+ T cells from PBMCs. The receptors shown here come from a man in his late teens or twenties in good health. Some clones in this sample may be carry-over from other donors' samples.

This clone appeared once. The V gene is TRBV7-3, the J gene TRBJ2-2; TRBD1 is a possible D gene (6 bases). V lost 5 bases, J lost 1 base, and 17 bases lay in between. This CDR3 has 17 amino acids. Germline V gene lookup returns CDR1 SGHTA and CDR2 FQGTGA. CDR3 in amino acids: CASSHPEWGLNTGELFF. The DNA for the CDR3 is TGTGCCAGCAGCCATCCGGAATGGGGGCTGAACACCGGGGAGCTGTTTTTT.

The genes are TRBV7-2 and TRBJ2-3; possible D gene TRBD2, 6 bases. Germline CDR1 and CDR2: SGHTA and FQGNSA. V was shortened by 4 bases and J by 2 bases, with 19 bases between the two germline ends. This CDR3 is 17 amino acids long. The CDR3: CASSSPRLAGPTDTQYF. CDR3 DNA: TGTGCCAGCAGCTCCCCGCGATTGGCGGGGCCCACAGATACGCAGTATTTT.

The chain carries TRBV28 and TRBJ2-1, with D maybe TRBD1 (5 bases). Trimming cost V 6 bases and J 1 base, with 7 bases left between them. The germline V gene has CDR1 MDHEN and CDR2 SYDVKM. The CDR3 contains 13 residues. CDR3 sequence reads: CASRRQSYNEQFF. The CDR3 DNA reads TGTGCCAGCAGAAGACAGTCCTACAATGAGCAGTTCTTC.

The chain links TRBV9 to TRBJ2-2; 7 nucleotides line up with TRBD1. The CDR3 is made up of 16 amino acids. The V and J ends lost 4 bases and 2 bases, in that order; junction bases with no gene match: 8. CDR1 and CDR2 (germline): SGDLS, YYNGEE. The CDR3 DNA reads TGTGCCAGCAGCCCAGCGACAGGGAGTAACACCGGGGAGCTGTTTTTT. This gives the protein CASSPATGSNTGELFF.

The CDR3 nucleotides are TGTGCCAGCAGCGTAGGGTCCCAAGCGGGAGGCACAGATACGCAGTATTTT. Protein sequence: CASSVGSQAGGTDTQYF. The J gene is TRBJ2-3, the V gene TRBV9, with 8 bases that match TRBD2. The CDR3 is 17 residues long. V trimming: 0 bases; J trimming: 1 base; junction bases outside the gene matches: 7. The germline V gene encodes CDR1 SGDLS and CDR2 YYNGEE.

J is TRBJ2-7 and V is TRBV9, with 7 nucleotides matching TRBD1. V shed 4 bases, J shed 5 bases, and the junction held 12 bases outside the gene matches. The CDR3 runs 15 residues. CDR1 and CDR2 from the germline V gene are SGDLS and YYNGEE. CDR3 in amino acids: CASSPSGTAGNEQYF. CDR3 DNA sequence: TGTGCCAGCAGCCCTTCCGGGACAGCCGGCAACGAGCAGTACTTC.

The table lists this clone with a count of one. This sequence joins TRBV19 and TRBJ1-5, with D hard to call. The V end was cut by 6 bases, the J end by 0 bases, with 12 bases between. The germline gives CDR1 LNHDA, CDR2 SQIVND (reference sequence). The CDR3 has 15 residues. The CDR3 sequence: CASRPRHVSNQPQHF. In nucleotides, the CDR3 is TGTGCCAGTAGGCCCCGACACGTTAGCAATCAGCCCCAGCATTTT.

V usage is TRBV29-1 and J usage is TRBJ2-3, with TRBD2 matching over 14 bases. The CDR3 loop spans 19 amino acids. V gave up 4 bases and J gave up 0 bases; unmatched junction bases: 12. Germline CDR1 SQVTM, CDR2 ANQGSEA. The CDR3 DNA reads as TGCAGCGTTGTCCCAGGGACTAGCGGGAGAGCTACTAGCACAGATACGCAGTATTTT. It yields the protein CSVVPGTSGRATSTDTQYF.

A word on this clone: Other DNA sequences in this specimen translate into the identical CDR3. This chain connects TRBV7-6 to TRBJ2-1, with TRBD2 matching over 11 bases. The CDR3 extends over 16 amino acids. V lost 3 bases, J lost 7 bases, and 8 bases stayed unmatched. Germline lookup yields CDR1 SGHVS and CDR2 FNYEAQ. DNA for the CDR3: TGTGCCAGCAGCTTGGTTACTAGCGGGAGTAGGAATGAGCAGTTCTTC. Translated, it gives CASSLVTSGSRNEQFF.

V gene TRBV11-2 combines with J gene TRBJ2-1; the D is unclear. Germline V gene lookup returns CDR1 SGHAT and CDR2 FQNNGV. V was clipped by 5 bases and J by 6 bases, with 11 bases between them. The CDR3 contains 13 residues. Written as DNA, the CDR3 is TGTGCCAGCAGCCCTCGATCTGTCAATGAGCAGTTCTTC. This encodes CASSPRSVNEQFF.

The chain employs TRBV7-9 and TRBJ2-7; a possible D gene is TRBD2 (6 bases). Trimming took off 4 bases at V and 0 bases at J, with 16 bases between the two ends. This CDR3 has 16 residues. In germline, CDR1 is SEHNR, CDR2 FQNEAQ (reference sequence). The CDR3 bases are TGTGCCAGCAGCTCCTGGGGCGGGGTGAGCTCCTACGAGCAGTACTTC. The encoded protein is CASSSWGGVSSYEQYF.

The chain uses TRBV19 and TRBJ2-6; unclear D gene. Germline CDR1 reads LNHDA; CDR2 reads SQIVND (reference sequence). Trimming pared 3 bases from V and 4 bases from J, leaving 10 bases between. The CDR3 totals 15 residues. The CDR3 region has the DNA TGTGCCAGTAGTATCGCGAATTCCGGGGCCAACGTCCTGACTTTC. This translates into CASSIANSGANVLTF.

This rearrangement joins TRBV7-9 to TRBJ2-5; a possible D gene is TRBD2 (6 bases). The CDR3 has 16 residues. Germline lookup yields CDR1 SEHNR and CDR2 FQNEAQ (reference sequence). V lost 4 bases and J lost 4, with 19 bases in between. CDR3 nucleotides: TGTGCCAGCAGCTCGAGAGGACGGGAGAATGTAGAGACCCAGTACTTC. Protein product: CASSSRGRENVETQYF.

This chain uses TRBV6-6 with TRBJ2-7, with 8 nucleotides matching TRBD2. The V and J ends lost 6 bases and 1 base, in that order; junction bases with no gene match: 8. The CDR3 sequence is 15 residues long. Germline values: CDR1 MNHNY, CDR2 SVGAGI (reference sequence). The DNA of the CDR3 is TGTGCCAGCAGCCTCGGACTAGCCTTTTCCTACGAGCAGTACTTC. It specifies CASSLGLAFSYEQYF.

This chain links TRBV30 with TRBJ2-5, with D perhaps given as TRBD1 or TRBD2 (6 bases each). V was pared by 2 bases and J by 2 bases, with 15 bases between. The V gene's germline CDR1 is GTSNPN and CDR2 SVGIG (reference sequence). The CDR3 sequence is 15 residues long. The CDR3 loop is CAWSTTQGGQETQYF. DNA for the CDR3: TGTGCCTGGAGTACAACACAGGGAGGACAAGAGACCCAGTACTTC.

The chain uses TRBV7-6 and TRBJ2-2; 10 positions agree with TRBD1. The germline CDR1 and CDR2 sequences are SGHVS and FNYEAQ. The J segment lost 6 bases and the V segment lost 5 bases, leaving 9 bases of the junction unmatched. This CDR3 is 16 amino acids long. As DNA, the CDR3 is TGTGCCAGCAGCAGACCGGGACAGGGGATGGCCGGGGAGCTGTTTTTT. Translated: CASSRPGQGMAGELFF.

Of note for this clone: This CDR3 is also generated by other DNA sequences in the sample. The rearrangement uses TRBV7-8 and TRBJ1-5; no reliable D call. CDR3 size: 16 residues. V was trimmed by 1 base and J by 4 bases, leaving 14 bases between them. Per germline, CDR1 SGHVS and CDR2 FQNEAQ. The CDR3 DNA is TGTGCCAGCAGCTTAGGGCCCCGAGGGAGTAATCAGCCCCAGCATTTT. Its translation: CASSLGPRGSNQPQHF.

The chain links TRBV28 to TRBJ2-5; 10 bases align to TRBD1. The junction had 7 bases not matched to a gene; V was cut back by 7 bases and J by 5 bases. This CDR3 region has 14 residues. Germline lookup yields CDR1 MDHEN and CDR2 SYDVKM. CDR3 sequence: CASTRQGAWETQYF. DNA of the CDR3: TGTGCCAGCACCCGACAGGGGGCTTGGGAGACCCAGTACTTC.

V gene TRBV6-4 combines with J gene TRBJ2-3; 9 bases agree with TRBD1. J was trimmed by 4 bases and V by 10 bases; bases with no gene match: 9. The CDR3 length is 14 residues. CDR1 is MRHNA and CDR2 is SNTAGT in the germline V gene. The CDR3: CATSDRGRADTQYF. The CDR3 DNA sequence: TGTGCCACTTCGGACAGGGGTAGGGCAGATACGCAGTATTTT.

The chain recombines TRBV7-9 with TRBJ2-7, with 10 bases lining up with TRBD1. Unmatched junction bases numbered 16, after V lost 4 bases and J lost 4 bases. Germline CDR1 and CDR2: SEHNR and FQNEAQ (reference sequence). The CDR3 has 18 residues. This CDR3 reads CASSSSHPPGQGLYEQYF. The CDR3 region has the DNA TGTGCCAGCAGCTCGTCACACCCGCCGGGACAGGGGTTATACGAGCAGTACTTC.

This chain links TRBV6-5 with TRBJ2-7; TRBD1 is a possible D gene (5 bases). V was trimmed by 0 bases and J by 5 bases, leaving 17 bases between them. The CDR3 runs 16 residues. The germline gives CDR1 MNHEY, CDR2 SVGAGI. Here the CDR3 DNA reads TGTGCCAGCAGTTACTCTGCAGGGCAACGTTTGGACGAGCAGTACTTC. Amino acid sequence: CASSYSAGQRLDEQYF.

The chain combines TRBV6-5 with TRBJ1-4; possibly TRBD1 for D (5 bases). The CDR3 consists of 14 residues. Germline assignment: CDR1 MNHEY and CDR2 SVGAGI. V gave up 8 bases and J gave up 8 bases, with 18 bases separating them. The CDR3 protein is CASRNRGVGEKLFF. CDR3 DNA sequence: TGTGCCAGCCGGAACCGGGGCGTCGGGGAAAAACTGTTTTTT.

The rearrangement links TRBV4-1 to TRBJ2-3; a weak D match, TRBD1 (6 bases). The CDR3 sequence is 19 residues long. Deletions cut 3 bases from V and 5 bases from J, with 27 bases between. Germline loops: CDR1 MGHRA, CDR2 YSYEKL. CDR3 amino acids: CASSQMPPQGSLSQDTQYF. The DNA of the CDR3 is TGCGCCAGCAGCCAGATGCCCCCACAGGGTAGCCTTTCACAAGATACGCAGTATTTT.

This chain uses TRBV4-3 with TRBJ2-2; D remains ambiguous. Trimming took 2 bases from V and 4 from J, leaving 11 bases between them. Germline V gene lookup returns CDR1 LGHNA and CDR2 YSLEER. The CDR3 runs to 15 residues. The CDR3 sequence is CASSQWGPSTGELFF. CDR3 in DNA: TGCGCCAGCAGCCAATGGGGTCCGAGCACCGGGGAGCTGTTTTTT.

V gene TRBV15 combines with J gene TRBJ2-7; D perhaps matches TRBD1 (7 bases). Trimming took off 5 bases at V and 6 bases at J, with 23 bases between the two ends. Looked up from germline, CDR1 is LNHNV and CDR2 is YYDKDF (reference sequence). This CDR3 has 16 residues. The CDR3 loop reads CATSRDRWRGHGEQYF. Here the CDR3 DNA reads TGTGCCACCAGCCGGGACCGTTGGAGGGGGCATGGCGAGCAGTACTTC.

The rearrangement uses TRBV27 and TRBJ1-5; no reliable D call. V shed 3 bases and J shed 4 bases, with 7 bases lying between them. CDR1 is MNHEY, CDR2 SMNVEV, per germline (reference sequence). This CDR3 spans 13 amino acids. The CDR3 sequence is CASSFFRNQPQHF. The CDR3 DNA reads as TGTGCCAGCAGTTTTTTTAGGAATCAGCCCCAGCATTTT.

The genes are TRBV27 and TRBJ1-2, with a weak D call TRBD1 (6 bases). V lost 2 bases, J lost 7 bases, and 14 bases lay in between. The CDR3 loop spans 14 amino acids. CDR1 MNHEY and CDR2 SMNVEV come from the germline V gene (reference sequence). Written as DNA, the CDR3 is TGTGCCAGCAGTTTAAATCCGGCAGGGGCTGGCTACACCTTC. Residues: CASSLNPAGAGYTF.

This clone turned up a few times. The CDR3 DNA is TGTGCCAGTTATGGTTATGGCTACACCTTC. This encodes CASYGYGYTF. V usage is TRBV6-4 and J usage is TRBJ1-2; D not certain. Trimming shortened V by 9 bases and J by 5 bases, and 7 bases separated the two germline ends. This CDR3 region has 10 residues. Looked up from germline, CDR1 is MRHNA and CDR2 is SNTAGT.